One sample yielded the 25 T cell receptor beta chains listed below, sequenced in a study of shared T cell receptors in the human thymus. Generated by immunoSEQ multiplex PCR, the TCRdb table keeps only in-frame clones and is missing some. The sample yields 700,000 to 750,000 clones, approximately 85% seen once. These data are also associated with another study on human thymus T cells.

Sample: thymocytes. All receptors derive from a girl under three years old with a congenital heart defect.

The chain links TRBV19 to TRBJ1-1, with 8 bases that match TRBD1. This CDR3 has 14 amino acids. Germline V lookup: CDR1 LNHDA, CDR2 SQIVND (reference sequence). V shed 9 bases, J shed 6 bases, and the junction held 12 bases outside the gene matches. CDR3 sequence reads: CARRSGQGYSEAFF. The CDR3 DNA reads TGTGCCAGGAGATCCGGACAGGGCTATTCTGAAGCTTTCTTT.

V gene TRBV15 combines with J gene TRBJ1-2; D is perhaps TRBD1 (6 bases). CDR3 length: 15 residues. Germline CDR1 is LNHNV and CDR2 is YYDKDF (reference sequence). The germline V and J ends were trimmed by 0 bases and 3 bases, with 11 bases remaining between them. The CDR3 here is CATSRDRGADYGYTF. The CDR3 bases are TGTGCCACCAGCAGAGATCGGGGGGCCGACTATGGCTACACCTTC.

The chain is built from TRBV18 and TRBJ1-2, with D maybe TRBD1 (5 bases). V was cut by 1 base and J by 2 bases, with 11 bases left in between. CDR1 is KGHSH and CDR2 is LQKENI in the germline V gene. This CDR3 is 15 amino acids long. The CDR3 sequence is CASSPQPRVNYGYTF. The CDR3 nucleotides are TGTGCCAGCTCACCACAACCCAGGGTAAACTATGGCTACACCTTC. Based on the CDR3 plus reference TRBV18 and TRBJ1-2, the full variable domain is NAGVMQNPRHLVRRRGQEARLRCSPMKGHSHVYWYRQLPEEGLKFMVYLQKENIIDESGMPKERFSAEFPKEGPSILRIQQVVRGDSAAYFCASSPQPRVNYGYTFGSGTRLTVV.

The gene calls are TRBV7-8 and TRBJ2-5, with 11 bases lining up with TRBD2. V lost 3 bases and J lost 5; bases outside the gene matches: 11. The CDR3 is 17 amino acids. Germline CDR1 and CDR2: SGHVS and FQNEAQ. The CDR3 DNA reads as TGTGCCAGCAGCTTTACTCTTAGCGGGGGGGAAGGGGAGACCCAGTACTTC. Amino acid sequence: CASSFTLSGGEGETQYF.

V is TRBV14 and J is TRBJ1-3, with TRBD1 matching 7 bases. Germline assignment: CDR1 SGHDN and CDR2 FVKESK. CDR3 length: 13 residues. The V gene end was trimmed by 4 bases and the J gene end by 7 bases; junction bases not matched to a gene: 4. CDR3 bases: TGTGCCAGCAGCCGGCAGGGGGACAACACCATATATTTT. The encoded protein is CASSRQGDNTIYF.

This chain joins TRBV2 and TRBJ2-7; TRBD1 matches at 8 bases. Trimming took 6 bases from V and 6 from J; bases not matched to a gene: 16. The CDR3 sequence is 16 residues long. CDR1 and CDR2 from the germline V gene are SNHLY and FYNNEI. The CDR3 DNA is TGTGCCAGCAGAGCCCAGGTCAGGGGGCACGAGGGCGAGCAGTACTTC. This encodes CASRAQVRGHEGEQYF.

This clone was seen only once. The chain couples TRBV5-4 to TRBJ2-1, with D unclear. V gave up 2 bases and J gave up 2 bases, with 14 bases separating them. The CDR3 runs 16 residues. From germline, CDR1 is SGHNT and CDR2 YYREEE (reference sequence). As DNA, the CDR3 is TGTGCCAGCAGCTTCTCCCAGAGGATAGCCTACAATGAGCAGTTCTTC. Translation gives CASSFSQRIAYNEQFF. Filled out from reference TRBV5-4 and TRBJ2-1, the complete variable domain reads ETGVTQSPTHLIKTRGQQVTLRCSSQSGHNTVSWYQQALGQGPQFIFQYYREEENGRGNFPPRFSGLQFPNYSSELNVNALELDDSALYLCASSFSQRIAYNEQFFGPGTRLTVL.

The CDR3 DNA reads as TGTGCCAGCAGTTCCACGAGACAGGAGGACTCCTACGAGCAGTACTTC. Translation: CASSSTRQEDSYEQYF. The rearrangement uses TRBV6-5 and TRBJ2-7; possible D gene TRBD1, 6 bases. The CDR3 has 16 amino acids. CDR1 is MNHEY, CDR2 SVGAGI, per germline. The V and J ends lost 4 bases and 0 bases respectively, with 16 bases between them.

The V gene is TRBV25-1, the J gene TRBJ1-1; weak D call: TRBD1 (5 bases). The germline CDR1 and CDR2 sequences are MGHDK and SYGVNS. V was trimmed by 1 base and J by 0 bases, leaving 9 bases between them. This CDR3 has 15 amino acids. The CDR3: CASSESGLMNTEAFF. Here the CDR3 DNA reads TGTGCCAGCAGTGAATCAGGGTTGATGAACACTGAAGCTTTCTTT. Supplemented by reference TRBV25-1 and TRBJ1-1, the full variable domain reads EADIYQTPRYLVIGTGKKITLECSQTMGHDKMYWYQQDPGMELHLIHYSYGVNSTEKGDLSSESTVSRIRTEHFPLTLESARPSHTSQYLCASSESGLMNTEAFFGQGTRLTVV.

The chain recombines TRBV4-3 with TRBJ1-1; 7 bases are shared with TRBD1. Trimming cost V 0 bases and J 3 bases; bases outside gene matches: 13. This CDR3 contains 18 residues. CDR1 is LGHNA and CDR2 is YSLEER in the germline V gene. Here the CDR3 DNA reads TGCGCCAGCAGCCAAGATATTCGGGACAGCTTACTTGACACTGAAGCTTTCTTT. Its translation is CASSQDIRDSLLDTEAFF.

This clone appeared a few times. V is TRBV27 and J is TRBJ1-3, with TRBD1 matching over 7 bases. V lost 7 bases to trimming and J lost 1 base; unmatched junction nucleotides: 10. Germline CDR1 MNHEY, CDR2 SMNVEV (reference sequence). The CDR3 consists of 16 residues. CDR3 sequence reads: CASKGTAEASGNTIYF. In DNA, the CDR3 is TGTGCCAGCAAGGGGACAGCCGAAGCTTCTGGAAACACCATATATTTT.

The gene calls are TRBV7-9 and TRBJ1-1, with D perhaps matching TRBD1 (5 bases). CDR1 SEHNR and CDR2 FQNEAQ come from the germline V gene (reference sequence). Trimming cost V 3 bases and J 6 bases, with 17 bases left between them. The CDR3 runs 15 residues. The CDR3 bases are TGTGCCAGCAGCTTTTTAACGGGGGGGTCCTCTGAAGCTTTCTTT. This codes for CASSFLTGGSSEAFF.

The chain combines TRBV6-5 with TRBJ2-1, with TRBD2 matching over 12 bases. The germline V gene encodes CDR1 MNHEY and CDR2 SVGAGI. The CDR3 is 16 residues long. Trimming took 2 bases from V and 8 from J; bases not matched to a gene: 7. Here the CDR3 reads CASSYPPSGGAYEQFF. The CDR3 DNA reads as TGTGCCAGCAGTTACCCACCTAGCGGGGGGGCTTATGAGCAGTTCTTC.

J is TRBJ1-3 and V is TRBV27, with a tentative D call TRBD1 (5 bases). The germline V gene has CDR1 MNHEY and CDR2 SMNVEV (reference sequence). CDR3 size: 15 residues. V was trimmed by 1 base and J by 4 bases, leaving 11 bases between them. The CDR3 sequence is CASSLYAGGGNTIYF. The CDR3 DNA follows: TGTGCCAGCAGTTTATATGCCGGGGGGGGAAACACCATATATTTT.

This clone was detected only a few times. The gene calls are TRBV14 and TRBJ1-4; 8 positions agree with TRBD1. Unmatched junction bases numbered 18, after V lost 3 bases and J lost 9 bases. There are 18 residues in the CDR3. The germline gives CDR1 SGHDN, CDR2 FVKESK. CDR3 nucleotides: TGTGCCAGCAGCCAGAGTCTCCCCGCCGGGACAGGTGGCAAAAAACTGTTTTTT. Protein: CASSQSLPAGTGGKKLFF.

In this sample, this clone turned up once. The chain couples TRBV2 to TRBJ2-7; tentative D call: TRBD2 (6 bases). V lost 6 bases and J lost 3, with 18 bases in between. Germline V gives CDR1 SNHLY, CDR2 FYNNEI. The CDR3 runs 15 residues. In nucleotides, the CDR3 is TGTGCCAGCAGCTTAGGAGGGGCCGGCAACTACGAGCAGTACTTC. This encodes CASSLGGAGNYEQYF.

The chain is built from TRBV10-3 and TRBJ2-6; 8 nucleotides line up with TRBD1. With 0 bases clipped from V and 0 bases from J, the junction kept 10 bases outside the gene matches. The CDR3 consists of 20 residues. Germline V gene lookup returns CDR1 ENHRY and CDR2 SYGVKD. CDR3 nucleotides: TGTGCCATCAGTGAGTCGACGCGGGACAGGCCCGTCTCTGGGGCCAACGTCCTGACTTTC. It is translated as CAISESTRDRPVSGANVLTF.

The chain employs TRBV28 and TRBJ1-2, with D unresolved. The CDR3 has 12 amino acids. The germline CDR1 and CDR2 sequences are MDHEN and SYDVKM. V lost 5 bases to trimming and J lost 6 bases, with 10 bases between them. The CDR3 DNA is TGTGCCAGCAGTGACTCACTCGATGGCTACACCTTC. Translated: CASSDSLDGYTF.

The chain is built from TRBV29-1 and TRBJ2-7, with TRBD2 matching over 7 bases. With V trimmed by 7 bases and J by 0 bases, 9 bases remained unmatched. The CDR3 has 14 residues. Germline V gives CDR1 SQVTM, CDR2 ANQGSEA. DNA of the CDR3: TGCAGCGCCTATTCGACTAGCCCCTCCTACGAGCAGTACTTC. Protein product: CSAYSTSPSYEQYF.

The V call is TRBV4-1, the J call TRBJ2-7, with D perhaps matching TRBD1 (5 bases). CDR1 MGHRA and CDR2 YSYEKL come from the germline V gene. V dropped 4 bases and J dropped 5 bases, with 18 bases sitting between them. The CDR3 has 15 residues. CDR3 region: CASSPMGQGGHEQYF. CDR3 bases: TGCGCCAGCAGCCCCATGGGGCAGGGTGGCCACGAGCAGTACTTC.

This sequence joins TRBV27 and TRBJ1-1; D may be TRBD1 (5 bases). Germline CDR1 MNHEY, CDR2 SMNVEV (reference sequence). Trimming removed 5 bases at V and 5 bases at J, with 12 bases between. The length of the CDR3 is 13 residues. The CDR3 region has the DNA TGTGCCAGCAGTGGGGAGGGGCGAACTGAAGCTTTCTTT. Protein sequence: CASSGEGRTEAFF.

Here the CDR3 DNA reads TGCGCCAGCAGCTCTGAAGGGCAGGGGGCTACGAACACTGAAGCTTTCTTT. This translates into CASSSEGQGATNTEAFF. J is TRBJ1-1 and V is TRBV5-1; 8 bases align to TRBD1. This CDR3 is 17 amino acids long. The ends lost 3 bases at V and 1 base at J; junction bases unmatched: 11. Germline V gene data show CDR1 as SGHRS and CDR2 as YFSETQ.

The rearrangement links TRBV7-9 to TRBJ1-4; 7 bases line up with TRBD1. Trimming took 4 bases from V and 14 from J; bases not matched to a gene: 13. The CDR3 length is 14 residues. Germline values: CDR1 SEHNR, CDR2 FQNEAQ (reference sequence). CDR3: CASSSHNRGEGLFF. The CDR3 DNA follows: TGTGCCAGCAGCTCTCATAACAGGGGAGAAGGGCTGTTTTTT.

In DNA, the CDR3 is TGTGCCAGCAGCGCCGGACAACGGAACACTGAAGCTTTCTTT. It translates to CASSAGQRNTEAFF. The chain joins TRBV9 to TRBJ1-1; a weak D match, TRBD1 (5 bases). CDR1 SGDLS and CDR2 YYNGEE come from the germline V gene. V dropped 3 bases and J dropped 1 base, with 10 bases sitting between them. The CDR3 has 14 amino acids. The variable domain in full, completed from reference TRBV9 and TRBJ1-1, reads DSGVTQTPKHLITATGQRVTLRCSPRSGDLSVYWYQQSLDQGLQFLIQYYNGEERAKGNILERFSAQQFPDLHSELNLSSLELGDSALYFCASSAGQRNTEAFFGQGTRLTVV.

This chain links TRBV7-9 with TRBJ1-6, with TRBD1 identical over 9 bases. J gave up 10 bases and V 1 base, and 5 bases lay outside the gene matches. The CDR3 runs 15 residues. Germline loops: CDR1 SEHNR, CDR2 FQNEAQ (reference sequence). CDR3 sequence (DNA): TGTGCCAGCAGCTTAGTGGGGACAGGGCTATCACCCCTCCACTTT. This codes for CASSLVGTGLSPLHF.